This T cell receptor beta chain was sequenced during a study of blood T cell repertoires in COVID-19. Clones were read by immunoSEQ multiplex PCR, and TCRdb kept only the in-frame ones, dropping some. The data hold fewer than 65,000 clones, with roughly nine tenths observed a single time. Germline CDR1 reads ENHRY; CDR2 reads SYGVKD. Trimming cost V 6 bases and J 2 bases, with 11 bases left between them. This CDR3 is built from 14 residues. The sequence came from a human donor in a cohort sampled during active COVID-19. The sample consisted of peripheral blood. This chain uses TRBV10-3 with TRBJ2-1; D unclear. In nucleotides, the CDR3 is TGTGCCATCAGACCGACGGAGACCTACAATGAGCAGTTCTTC. It is translated as CAIRPTETYNEQFF.